This is a list of T cell receptor beta chains from one sample in a study of molecular identifiers for immune sequencing clone quantification. TCRdb recomputed calls from the PCR reads with MiXCR, one row per CDR3 protein. The data hold approximately 500,000 distinct CDR3 sequences, with about 26% observed a single time. Sequencing was done on a sample of naive CD8+ T cells from blood, with Jurkat cell RNA spiked in. These TCRs come from a human donor in good health. Some libraries in this study had Jurkat cell RNA spiked in. The conserved cysteine and the conserved F or W are not part of the CDR3 here. Size values are once, few and many counts, or a class for expanded clones, and some rows have none.

v_call	clone_size	j_call	cdr3_aa
TRBV9	many	TRBJ2-3	ASSATSGRFTDTQY
TRBV12-3/TRBV12-4	few	TRBJ1-2	ASSGVQGRNYGYT
TRBV28	many	TRBJ2-5	ASSLSVQETQY
TRBV4-1	NA	TRBJ1-2	ASSQDRQGIDGYT
TRBV28	many	TRBJ2-7	ASSFKLEQY
TRBV13	many	TRBJ1-3	ASSFGQVLSGNTIY
TRBV20-1	NA	TRBJ2-7	SAPSGPIYEQY
TRBV7-9	many	TRBJ2-7	ASSPTGSPYEQY
TRBV6-5	NA	TRBJ2-7	ASSSGTGAPRWNEQY
TRBV28	NA	TRBJ1-4	ATQFNSLNEKLF
TRBV18	NA	TRBJ2-3	ASSPLSPGQGYDGTDTRY
TRBV4-3	many	TRBJ1-1	ASSQVLNTEAF
TRBV6-5	NA	TRBJ2-4	ASSYGQGTIQY
TRBV29-1	many	TRBJ2-7	SVRKGQAFSSEQY